This T cell receptor beta chain was captured in a study of cytomegalovirus exposure and HLA in healthy donors. Findings and caveats of the study: There were a few CMV-associated chains whose specificity for CMV antigens was confirmed in vitro. The listing of 150 to 200 TCR beta chains classed them as cytomegalovirus-associated.

Worth noting for this clone: Its antigen is as yet unknown.

This CDR3 is 16 amino acids long. With V trimmed by 0 bases and J by 2 bases, 5 bases remained unmatched. CDR1 is SGHDT, CDR2 YYEEEE, per germline. The PCR contained 60 Vbeta and 13 Jbeta primers. Clones were sequenced by immunoSEQ multiplex PCR, and TCRdb holds only the in-frame ones, with some missing. The sample consists of around 180,000 clones, approximately 80% of them appearing once. The V and J genes are TRBV5-6 and TRBJ2-3, with 8 bases identical to TRBD2. Sequencing used PBMCs. This receptor was taken from a man in his 60s in good health and CMV-seronegative. DNA for the CDR3: TGTGCCAGCAGCTTGGTCGGGGGGGCTCCCACAGATACGCAGTATTTT. Its protein product is CASSLVGGAPTDTQYF.